This T cell receptor (beta chain) was recorded in a study of CD8+ T cells in alopecia areata. Study as a whole: Treated patients were given oral tofacitinib, which was dosed at 5 to 10 mg twice daily. The study, taken as a whole, reports: Scalp samples also contribute reads from the resident alphabeta T cells found in normal skin.

V lost 4 bases, J lost 1 base, and 14 bases lay in between. The CDR3 has 15 residues. Germline assignment: CDR1 LNHDA and CDR2 SQIVND (reference sequence). Sequencing templates came from extracted RNA that was reverse transcribed into cDNA. Sequencing used immunoSEQ multiplex PCR; TCRdb keeps in-frame clones, though not all of them. The table shows about 140,000 clones, with around 86% occurring only once. Treatment: oral pan-JAK inhibitor, 5-10 mg twice daily. Peripheral blood and lesional scalp punch biopsies came from alopecia areata patients. In the case of this clone: Its target is unknown.

The sequences come from CD8+ T cells sorted from blood, collected at week 4, from a patient treated with tofacitinib. The chain carries TRBV19 and TRBJ2-7; D remains ambiguous. This clonotype was sampled from a human donor with alopecia areata. The CDR3 DNA follows: TGTGCCAGTAGTACCCCTCTAGGCGGATCCTACGAGCAGTACTTC. This codes for CASSTPLGGSYEQYF. Based on the CDR3 plus reference TRBV19 and TRBJ2-7, the full variable domain is DGGITQSPKYLFRKEGQNVTLSCEQNLNHDAMYWYRQDPGQGLRLIYYSQIVNDFQKGDIAEGYSVSREKKESFPLTVTSAQKNPTAFYLCASSTPLGGSYEQYFGPGTRLTVT.